Sequencing of this T cell receptor beta chain was carried out in a study of shared clonotypes between healthy human individuals. Study-wide results and limits: Compared with clonotypes that all four donors shared, non-shared clonotypes had lower generation probabilities.

To note about this clone: The antigen remains unidentified.

The CDR3 is 16 amino acids. Germline trimming cut 1 base from V and 4 bases from J; bases unmatched to any gene: 5. Germline V CDR1 and CDR2: MGHRA, YSYEKL. Free of recent acute infections or vaccinations, the donors were healthy HIV-negative adults. Every one of the donors was a Caucasian adult that lived in Nashville, Tennessee. Each subset's genomic DNA was split evenly across several immunoSEQ plates. This table comes from immunoSEQ multiplex PCR, and its TCRdb copy is limited to in-frame clones, with some not included. The sample includes approximately 500,000 clones, 90% to 97% of them seen just once.

The specimen was naive CD4+ T cells sorted from blood. The subset: CD45RA+ positively selected. The rearrangement links TRBV4-1 to TRBJ2-7; 12 bases align to TRBD2. The TCR sequence derives from a woman in her twenties or thirties in good health. The CDR3 here is CASSQATSGSFYEQYF. DNA of the CDR3: TGCGCCAGCAGCCAAGCGACTAGCGGGAGTTTTTACGAGCAGTACTTC.